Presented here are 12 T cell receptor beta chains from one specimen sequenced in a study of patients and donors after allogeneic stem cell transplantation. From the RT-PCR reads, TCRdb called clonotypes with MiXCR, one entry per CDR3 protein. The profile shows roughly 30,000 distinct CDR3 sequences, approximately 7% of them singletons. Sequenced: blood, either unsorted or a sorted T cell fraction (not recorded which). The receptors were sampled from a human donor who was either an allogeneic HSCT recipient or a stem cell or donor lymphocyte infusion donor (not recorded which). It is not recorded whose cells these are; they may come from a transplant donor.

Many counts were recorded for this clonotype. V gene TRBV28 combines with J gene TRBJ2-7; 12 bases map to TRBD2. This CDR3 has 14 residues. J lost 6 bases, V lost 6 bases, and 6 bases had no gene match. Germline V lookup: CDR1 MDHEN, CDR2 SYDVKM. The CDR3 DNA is TGTGCCAGCAGCCGTCTAGCGGGAGGGCCCGAGCAGTACTTC. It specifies CASSRLAGGPEQYF.

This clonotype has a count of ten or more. For the CDR3, the DNA is TGTGCCAGCAGCTTTGGACAGGGGACGAGCAATCAGCCCCAGCATTTT. It specifies CASSFGQGTSNQPQHF. The chain combines TRBV7-9 with TRBJ1-5; TRBD1 aligns across 9 bases. Germline V gene lookup returns CDR1 SEHNR and CDR2 FQNEAQ (reference sequence). The CDR3 extends over 16 amino acids. J was trimmed by 1 base and V by 3 bases; bases with no gene match: 4.

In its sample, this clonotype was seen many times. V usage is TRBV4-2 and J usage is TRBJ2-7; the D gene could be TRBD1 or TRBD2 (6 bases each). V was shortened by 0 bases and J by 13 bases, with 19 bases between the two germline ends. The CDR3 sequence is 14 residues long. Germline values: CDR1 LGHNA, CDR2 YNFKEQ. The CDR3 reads CASSQETGLLGQYF. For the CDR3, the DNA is TGTGCCAGCAGCCAAGAGACAGGACTATTGGGGCAATACTTC.

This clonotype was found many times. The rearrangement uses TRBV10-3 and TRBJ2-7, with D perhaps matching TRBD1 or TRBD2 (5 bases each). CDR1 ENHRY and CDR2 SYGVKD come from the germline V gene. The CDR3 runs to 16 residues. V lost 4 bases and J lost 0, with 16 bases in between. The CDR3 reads CAISVGPSASSYEQYF. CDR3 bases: TGTGCCATCAGTGTGGGACCTTCAGCTAGCTCCTACGAGCAGTACTTC.

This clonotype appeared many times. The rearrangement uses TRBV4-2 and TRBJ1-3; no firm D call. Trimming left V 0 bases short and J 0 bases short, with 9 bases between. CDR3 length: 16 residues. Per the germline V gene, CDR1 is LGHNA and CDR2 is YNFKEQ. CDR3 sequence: CASSQDWQSSGNTIYF. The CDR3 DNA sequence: TGTGCCAGCAGCCAAGATTGGCAGAGCTCTGGAAACACCATATATTTT.

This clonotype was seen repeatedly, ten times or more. CDR3 amino acids: CASIRDNSGSAYEQYF. The CDR3 DNA reads as TGTGCCAGCATCCGGGATAATAGCGGATCCGCCTACGAGCAGTACTTC. The rearrangement joins TRBV6-1 to TRBJ2-7, with D maybe TRBD2 (6 bases). The CDR3 loop spans 16 amino acids. The germline CDR1 and CDR2 sequences are MNHNS and SASEGT. The V and J ends lost 7 bases and 2 bases respectively, with 21 bases between them.

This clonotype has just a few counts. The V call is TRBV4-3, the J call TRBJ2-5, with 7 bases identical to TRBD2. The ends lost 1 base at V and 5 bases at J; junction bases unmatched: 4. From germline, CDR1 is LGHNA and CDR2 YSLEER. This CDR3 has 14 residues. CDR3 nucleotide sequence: TGCGCCAGCAGCCAAGGGACTAGTCGGGAGACCCAGTACTTC. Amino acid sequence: CASSQGTSRETQYF.

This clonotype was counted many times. CDR3 sequence: CASTRDGNTIYF. The CDR3 DNA sequence: TGTGCCAGCACCCGAGATGGAAACACCATATATTTT. The J gene is TRBJ1-3, the V gene TRBV3-1; D not resolved. CDR3 size: 12 residues. Germline V lookup: CDR1 LGHDT, CDR2 YNNKEL (reference sequence). V was trimmed by 7 bases and J by 3 bases, leaving 7 bases between them.

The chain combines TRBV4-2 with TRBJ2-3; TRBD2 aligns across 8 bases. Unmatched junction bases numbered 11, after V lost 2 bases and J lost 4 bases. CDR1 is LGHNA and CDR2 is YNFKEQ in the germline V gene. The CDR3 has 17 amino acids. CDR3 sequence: CASSQRDSGRSADTQYF. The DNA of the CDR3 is TGTGCCAGCAGCCAACGTGACAGCGGGAGATCTGCAGATACGCAGTATTTT.

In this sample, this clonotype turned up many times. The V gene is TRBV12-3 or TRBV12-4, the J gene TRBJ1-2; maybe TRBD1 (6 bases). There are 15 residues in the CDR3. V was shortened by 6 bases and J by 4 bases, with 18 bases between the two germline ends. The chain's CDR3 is CASRAQGKKGYGYTF. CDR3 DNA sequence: TGTGCCAGCAGGGCTCAGGGGAAAAAGGGCTATGGCTACACCTTC.

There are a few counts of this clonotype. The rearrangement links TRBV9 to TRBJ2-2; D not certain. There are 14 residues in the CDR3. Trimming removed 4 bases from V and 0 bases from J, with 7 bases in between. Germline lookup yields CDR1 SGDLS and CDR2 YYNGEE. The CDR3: CASSIRTNTGELFF. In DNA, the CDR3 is TGTGCCAGCAGCATCCGTACGAACACCGGGGAGCTGTTTTTT.

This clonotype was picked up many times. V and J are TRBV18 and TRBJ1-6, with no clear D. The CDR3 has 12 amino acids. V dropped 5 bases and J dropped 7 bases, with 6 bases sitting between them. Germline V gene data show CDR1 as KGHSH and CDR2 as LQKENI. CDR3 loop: CASSTRNSPLHF. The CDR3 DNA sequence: TGTGCCAGCTCAACTAGAAATTCACCCCTCCACTTT. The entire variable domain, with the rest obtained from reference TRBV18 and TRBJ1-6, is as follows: NAGVMQNPRHLVRRRGQEARLRCSPMKGHSHVYWYRQLPEEGLKFMVYLQKENIIDESGMPKERFSAEFPKEGPSILRIQQVVRGDSAAYFCASSTRNSPLHFGNGTRLTVT.